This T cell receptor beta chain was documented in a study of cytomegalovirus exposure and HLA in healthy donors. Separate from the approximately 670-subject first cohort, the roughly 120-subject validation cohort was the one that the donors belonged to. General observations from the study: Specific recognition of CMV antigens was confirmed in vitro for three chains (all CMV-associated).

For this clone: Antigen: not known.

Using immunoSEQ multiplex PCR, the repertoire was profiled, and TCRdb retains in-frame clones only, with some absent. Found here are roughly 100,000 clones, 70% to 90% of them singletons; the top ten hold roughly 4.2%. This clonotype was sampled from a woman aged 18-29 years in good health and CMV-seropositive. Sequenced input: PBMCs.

In DNA, the CDR3 is TGCAGCGTCGGGGGACTAGCGGGACCCACAGATACGCAGTATTTT. It encodes CSVGGLAGPTDTQYF. The genes are TRBV29-1 and TRBJ2-3; 13 bases agree with TRBD2. The CDR3 is 15 amino acids. The V gene's germline CDR1 is SQVTM and CDR2 ANQGSEA. V was clipped by 6 bases and J by 2 bases; unmatched bases: 5.